Below, 23 T cell receptor beta chains from the same sample are listed, as sequenced in a study of cytomegalovirus exposure and HLA in healthy donors. 60 Vbeta and 13 Jbeta primers were used in PCR. Assay: immunoSEQ multiplex PCR; the TCRdb copy retains only in-frame clones and omits some. There are 190,000 or so clones in the sample; around 83% occur only once, and more than 1.5% lies in the top ten. Sample: PBMCs. These receptors were taken from a man over 45 in good health and CMV-seronegative.

The V call is TRBV9, the J call TRBJ1-2; a possible D gene is TRBD1 (5 bases). CDR3 length equals 14 residues. V lost 5 bases and J 5 bases, leaving 16 bases between the germline ends. Germline-derived CDR1 and CDR2 are SGDLS and YYNGEE. The CDR3 DNA sequence: TGTGCCAGCAGGCGAGAGGGAGGGGAGTATGGCTACACCTTC. Protein product: CASRREGGEYGYTF.

V gene TRBV7-9 combines with J gene TRBJ1-5; unclear D gene. V was shortened by 1 base and J by 4 bases, with 8 bases between the two germline ends. The CDR3 has 14 residues. The V gene's germline CDR1 is SEHNR and CDR2 FQNEAQ (reference sequence). The CDR3 DNA sequence: TGTGCCAGCAGCTTAGAGTCGGGGAATCAGCCCCAGCATTTT. Protein product: CASSLESGNQPQHF. The full variable domain, completed using reference TRBV7-9 and TRBJ1-5, is DTGVSQNPRHKITKRGQNVTFRCDPISEHNRLYWYRQTLGQGPEFLTYFQNEAQLEKSRLLSDRFSAERPKGSFSTLEIQRTEQGDSAMYLCASSLESGNQPQHFGDGTRLSIL.

The chain carries TRBV4-1 and TRBJ1-4; no clear D. CDR1 is MGHRA, CDR2 YSYEKL, per germline. V was shortened by 0 bases and J by 3 bases, with 14 bases between the two germline ends. This CDR3 comprises 17 residues. Written as DNA, the CDR3 is TGCGCCAGCAGCCAAGAACATCGACGGGGAGCTAATGAAAAACTGTTTTTT. Its protein is CASSQEHRRGANEKLFF.

V is TRBV9 and J is TRBJ2-1; the match to TRBD2 covers 7 bases. This CDR3 has 15 residues. CDR1 and CDR2 (germline): SGDLS, YYNGEE. Trimming at V came to 3 bases and at J to 7 bases, leaving 10 bases not matched to a gene. In DNA, the CDR3 is TGTGCCAGCAGCGGCGCCCCGGGGGGTCGAAATGAGCAGTTCTTC. This gives the protein CASSGAPGGRNEQFF.

A remark on this clone: The junction and the germline gene differ at one end; a read error may be behind it. V gene TRBV7-7 combines with J gene TRBJ2-2, with 7 bases fitting TRBD1. The germline V gene has CDR1 SSHAT and CDR2 FNYEAQ (reference sequence). This CDR3 spans 14 amino acids. CDR3 in DNA: TGTGCTAGCAGCCGCGAGGGGGCCGCCGGGGAGCTGTTTTTT. As protein: CASSREGAAGELFF. Using reference TRBV7-7 and TRBJ2-2 for the parts outside the CDR3, the full variable domain is GAGVSQSPRYKVTKRGQDVTLRCDPISSHATLYWYQQALGQGPEFLTYFNYEAQPDKSGLPSDRFSAERPEGSISTLTIQRTEQRDSAMYRCASSREGAAGELFFGEGSRLTVL.

The genes are TRBV5-4 and TRBJ1-4; 9 positions match TRBD1. V dropped 3 bases and J dropped 14; count of bases not matched to a gene: 8. The CDR3 is made up of 13 amino acids. From germline, CDR1 is SGHNT and CDR2 YYREEE (reference sequence). The CDR3 spells CASSWDREEVLFF. The CDR3 nucleotides are TGTGCCAGCAGCTGGGACAGGGAAGAGGTGCTGTTTTTT.

The chain couples TRBV18 to TRBJ2-1, with a possible D match to TRBD1 (5 bases). This CDR3 comprises 16 residues. Per the germline V gene, CDR1 is KGHSH and CDR2 is LQKENI. V gave up 0 bases and J gave up 0 bases, with 9 bases separating them. The CDR3 DNA is TGTGCCAGCTCACCACCCAGGGCTAGCTCCTACAATGAGCAGTTCTTC. Translation gives CASSPPRASSYNEQFF.

The sample holds a few counts of this clone. The chain employs TRBV7-9 and TRBJ2-6, with TRBD1 as a possible D gene (6 bases). V was cut by 5 bases and J by 2 bases, with 10 bases left in between. Germline CDR1 and CDR2: SEHNR and FQNEAQ (reference sequence). The CDR3 length is 15 residues. The CDR3 region is CASSTRGTGANVLTF. As DNA, the CDR3 is TGTGCCAGCAGCACTAGGGGGACTGGGGCCAACGTCCTGACTTTC. The full variable domain, rest sourced from reference TRBV7-9 and TRBJ2-6, is DTGVSQNPRHKITKRGQNVTFRCDPISEHNRLYWYRQTLGQGPEFLTYFQNEAQLEKSRLLSDRFSAERPKGSFSTLEIQRTEQGDSAMYLCASSTRGTGANVLTFGAGSRLTVL.

V and J are TRBV7-2 and TRBJ2-7; D is undetermined. The CDR3 contains 12 residues. Trimming removed 5 bases from V and 3 bases from J, with 8 bases in between. CDR1 is SGHTA and CDR2 is FQGNSA in the germline V gene. CDR3 protein: CASSPQHYEQYF. The DNA of the CDR3 is TGTGCCAGCAGCCCACAGCACTACGAGCAGTACTTC.

The V call is TRBV5-1, the J call TRBJ2-2; possibly TRBD2 for D (5 bases). The CDR3 spans 14 residues. Per the germline V gene, CDR1 is SGHRS and CDR2 is YFSETQ. Trimming shortened V by 5 bases and J by 4 bases, and 12 bases separated the two germline ends. In DNA form, the CDR3 reads TGCGCCAGCAGACTGGGAGAAAGCACCGGGGAGCTGTTTTTT. Its translation: CASRLGESTGELFF.

This clone was counted once. The chain combines TRBV6-5 with TRBJ1-1; the D gene is possibly TRBD1 (5 bases). Germline CDR1 is MNHEY and CDR2 is SVGAGI. V was clipped by 6 bases and J by 4 bases, with 6 bases between them. The CDR3 loop spans 11 amino acids. The CDR3: CASRGVTEAFF. Written as DNA, the CDR3 is TGTGCCAGCAGAGGGGTCACTGAAGCTTTCTTT.

This chain connects TRBV18 to TRBJ2-5; 10 bases agree with TRBD1. Germline V gives CDR1 KGHSH, CDR2 LQKENI. The trim removed 6 bases at V and 5 bases at J, leaving 9 bases unmatched. The CDR3 spans 15 residues. CDR3 in DNA: TGTGCCAGCTCCCCCGGGACAGGGGTGCTGGAGACCCAGTACTTC. Protein: CASSPGTGVLETQYF.

About this clone itself: The junction departs from germline at one end; a sequencing error may be responsible. The genes are TRBV7-7 and TRBJ2-7; 7 bases line up with TRBD2. CDR1 and CDR2 from the germline V gene are SSHAT and FNYEAQ (reference sequence). This CDR3 has 13 amino acids. The CDR3 DNA reads TGTGCTAGCAGCCCCCGGGGGGTCGGCGAGCAGTACTTC. Translation gives CASSPRGVGEQYF.

The chain uses TRBV19 and TRBJ1-2; TRBD1 matches 7 bases. J lost 6 bases, V lost 6 bases, and 10 bases had no gene match. The CDR3 is 14 amino acids. CDR1 is LNHDA, CDR2 SQIVND, per germline (reference sequence). CDR3 DNA: TGTGCCAGTAGGGCCATTGACAGGGCCGATGGCTACACCTTC. Its protein product is CASRAIDRADGYTF. Filled out from reference TRBV19 and TRBJ1-2, the complete variable domain reads DGGITQSPKYLFRKEGQNVTLSCEQNLNHDAMYWYRQDPGQGLRLIYYSQIVNDFQKGDIAEGYSVSREKKESFPLTVTSAQKNPTAFYLCASRAIDRADGYTFGSGTRLTVV.

This chain joins TRBV5-4 and TRBJ2-7; 11 positions agree with TRBD2. Per the germline V gene, CDR1 is SGHNT and CDR2 is YYREEE (reference sequence). The junction had 10 bases not matched to a gene; V was cut back by 4 bases and J by 7 bases. CDR3 size: 15 residues. The CDR3 sequence is CASSDLAGGGGEQYF. CDR3 DNA: TGTGCCAGCAGCGATCTAGCGGGAGGCGGAGGGGAGCAGTACTTC.

This chain uses TRBV7-9 with TRBJ1-2, with TRBD1 identical over 9 bases. Looked up from germline, CDR1 is SEHNR and CDR2 is FQNEAQ (reference sequence). V shed 5 bases, J shed 4 bases, and the junction held 11 bases outside the gene matches. The CDR3 runs 16 residues. The CDR3 DNA reads as TGTGCCAGCAGCCCCGTTGGGACAGGGCTAGCCTATGGCTACACCTTC. Translated, it gives CASSPVGTGLAYGYTF.

The chain is built from TRBV28 and TRBJ1-5; weak D call: TRBD1 (6 bases). This CDR3 has 18 amino acids. Germline CDR1 and CDR2: MDHEN and SYDVKM. V lost 4 bases to trimming and J lost 3 bases, with 22 bases between them. The CDR3 bases are TGTGCCAGCAGTTCCAACCTAATCCTGACAGGCACCAATCAGCCCCAGCATTTT. Translating gives CASSSNLILTGTNQPQHF.

This chain links TRBV19 with TRBJ1-4; 9 positions agree with TRBD1. Trimming took 7 bases from V and 5 from J; bases not matched to a gene: 11. The CDR3 has 16 residues. The germline CDR1 and CDR2 sequences are LNHDA and SQIVND (reference sequence). CDR3 sequence: CASIGTGKGFNEKLFF. The DNA for the CDR3 is TGTGCCAGTATCGGGACAGGGAAAGGATTCAATGAAAAACTGTTTTTT.

This clone was observed once. This rearrangement joins TRBV19 to TRBJ2-3; tentatively, D is TRBD1 (8 bases). Germline V gene lookup returns CDR1 LNHDA and CDR2 SQIVND (reference sequence). The V end was cut by 4 bases, the J end by 2 bases, with 13 bases between. The CDR3 spans 15 residues. The CDR3 protein is CASSRAGQATDTQYF. The CDR3 DNA reads as TGTGCCAGTAGTAGAGCGGGACAGGCCACAGATACGCAGTATTTT. Full variable domain (missing parts from reference TRBV19 and TRBJ2-3): DGGITQSPKYLFRKEGQNVTLSCEQNLNHDAMYWYRQDPGQGLRLIYYSQIVNDFQKGDIAEGYSVSREKKESFPLTVTSAQKNPTAFYLCASSRAGQATDTQYFGPGTRLTVL.

The genes are TRBV29-1 and TRBJ2-1, with a tentative D call TRBD1 (6 bases). The V end was cut by 3 bases, the J end by 2 bases, with 8 bases between. Germline CDR1 is SQVTM and CDR2 is ANQGSEA. The CDR3 consists of 13 residues. CDR3 sequence: CSVDGTTYNEQFF. The CDR3 DNA follows: TGCAGCGTTGATGGGACAACCTACAATGAGCAGTTCTTC.

A note on this clone: Relative to the germline gene, one junction end is altered; a read error may explain this. This sequence joins TRBV7-9 and TRBJ2-7; D unclear. This CDR3 spans 12 amino acids. Germline V CDR1 and CDR2: SEHNR, FQNEAQ (reference sequence). For the CDR3, the DNA is TGTTCCAGCAGCCTATACGACTACGAGCAGTACTTC. It encodes CSSSLYDYEQYF.

Comments on this clone: Other DNA sequences from this sample encode an identical CDR3 as well. The V call is TRBV9, the J call TRBJ2-7, with 8 bases matching TRBD2. Germline values: CDR1 SGDLS, CDR2 YYNGEE. The CDR3 has 15 amino acids. Trimming cost V 1 base and J 0 bases; bases outside gene matches: 3. CDR3 DNA sequence: TGTGCCAGCAGCGTATCAAGCGGGAGCTCCTACGAGCAGTACTTC. Translation gives CASSVSSGSSYEQYF.

This clone occurred once. This sequence joins TRBV28 and TRBJ1-5, with D possibly matching TRBD1 (5 bases). Trimming pared 6 bases from V and 3 bases from J, leaving 21 bases between. CDR1 is MDHEN, CDR2 SYDVKM, per germline. The CDR3 covers 17 residues. The CDR3 reads CASRAGLNLVANQPQHF. The DNA for the CDR3 is TGTGCCAGCAGGGCAGGGCTCAACTTAGTAGCCAATCAGCCCCAGCATTTT. Full variable domain (missing parts from reference TRBV28 and TRBJ1-5): DVKVTQSSRYLVKRTGEKVFLECVQDMDHENMFWYRQDPGLGLRLIYFSYDVKMKEKGDIPEGYSVSREKKERFSLILESASTNQTSMYLCASRAGLNLVANQPQHFGDGTRLSIL.